This T cell receptor beta chain was sequenced in a study of long-term antiretroviral therapy in people with HIV. Whole-study results and caveats: Dominating the repertoire at all time points were the clones that expanded before ART. Versus controls, repertoires in people with HIV had narrower CDR3 length ranges.

Notes on this clone: Antigen: not known.

Treated in the United States were all of the participants with HIV. They ran version v3.0 of the immunoSEQ assay at survey level. Per-sample TRB depth target: 40,000-50,000 T-cell genomes. Sequencing was performed with immunoSEQ multiplex PCR; in TCRdb, only in-frame clones are kept and a portion is missing. This table holds around 23,000 clones, approximately 80% found once. In germline, CDR1 is KGHSH, CDR2 LQKENI. CDR3 length: 15 residues. Trimming cost V 0 bases and J 2 bases, with 11 bases left between them. The source was unsorted PBMCs, collected at the start of antiretroviral therapy, before treatment. The sequence came from a woman under 30 with HIV. The V call is TRBV18, the J call TRBJ2-7, with D possibly TRBD1 on 6 matching bases. Here the CDR3 DNA reads TGTGCCAGCTCACCACCGAGGCAGGGGACCTACGAGCAGTACTTC. Translated: CASSPPRQGTYEQYF.